The 20 T cell receptor beta chains below all came from one sample that was sequenced in a study of blood T cells in healthy people across ages. It was with a sample-barcoded 5' primer and a J-beta primer mix that a second PCR of about 6 to 12 cycles was run. Via MiXCR, TCRdb re-called the 5' RACE reads, giving one row per CDR3 protein. Of hundreds of thousands of distinct CDR3 sequences listed, around 68% were seen once; the top ten hold 28%. Sequencing was carried out using blood. These receptor sequences come from a man aged 25 to 40 in good health.

This chain connects TRBV12-3 or TRBV12-4 to TRBJ2-5; D gene ambiguous. CDR3 length equals 14 residues. Trimming cost V 3 bases and J 2 bases, with 10 bases left between them. The CDR3 coding sequence is TGTGCCAGCAGTTTCCAGAGCTTTCAAGAGACCCAGTACTTC. Translation gives CASSFQSFQETQYF.

The V and J genes are TRBV7-2 and TRBJ2-5; 8 bases line up with TRBD1. The assigned J gene may be wrong: the sequence end matches TRBJ2-7 better. In germline, CDR1 is SGHTA, CDR2 FQGNSA. This CDR3 is built from 16 residues. The chain's CDR3 is CASSLTLRTGIYEQYF. The CDR3 bases are TGTGCCAGCAGCCTAACTCTAAGGACAGGGATCTACGAGCAGTACTTC.

This chain connects TRBV12-3 or TRBV12-4 to TRBJ1-2, with D unresolved. The CDR3 runs to 14 residues. V lost 2 bases, J lost 4 bases, and 11 bases lay in between. Here the CDR3 reads CASSLRTAGYGYTF. The CDR3 DNA is TGTGCCAGCAGTTTAAGGACGGCGGGCTATGGCTACACCTTC.

The V call is TRBV3-1, the J call TRBJ1-4, with TRBD1 matching 8 bases. With V trimmed by 0 bases and J by 3 bases, 6 bases remained unmatched. CDR1 is LGHDT, CDR2 YNNKEL, per germline (reference sequence). The CDR3 loop spans 17 amino acids. CDR3 loop: CASSQEQGEDPNEKLFF. The CDR3 region has the DNA TGTGCCAGCAGCCAAGAACAGGGGGAGGATCCTAATGAAAAACTGTTTTTT.

The rearrangement uses TRBV7-2 and TRBJ1-4; 7 bases match TRBD1. This CDR3 spans 14 amino acids. CDR1 SGHTA and CDR2 FQGNSA come from the germline V gene. V shed 4 bases, J shed 5 bases, and the junction held 4 bases outside the gene matches. The CDR3 reads CASSSRQGNEKLFF. DNA for the CDR3: TGTGCCAGCAGCTCCCGACAGGGAAATGAAAAACTGTTTTTT.

The chain combines TRBV28 with TRBJ2-7, with D possibly TRBD1 on 5 matching bases. This CDR3 has 14 residues. CDR1 MDHEN and CDR2 SYDVKM come from the germline V gene. Trimming shortened V by 5 bases and J by 4 bases, and 15 bases separated the two germline ends. The CDR3 region is CASSAPGLGYEQYF. Written as DNA, the CDR3 is TGTGCCAGCAGTGCCCCAGGGTTGGGTTACGAGCAGTACTTC. Complete variable domain (other parts from reference TRBV28 and TRBJ2-7): DVKVTQSSRYLVKRTGEKVFLECVQDMDHENMFWYRQDPGLGLRLIYFSYDVKMKEKGDIPEGYSVSREKKERFSLILESASTNQTSMYLCASSAPGLGYEQYFGPGTRLTVT.

The chain links TRBV20-1 to TRBJ2-5; D may be TRBD1 or TRBD2 (5 bases each). CDR1 and CDR2 (germline): DFQATT, SNEGSKA (reference sequence). V lost 0 bases and J lost 5, with 13 bases in between. The CDR3 covers 14 residues. The CDR3 spells CSARDVGVSETQYF. Here the CDR3 DNA reads TGCAGTGCTAGAGATGTGGGGGTATCTGAGACCCAGTACTTC.

The rearrangement links TRBV7-9 to TRBJ1-2; possibly TRBD1 for D (6 bases). Trimming cost V 3 bases and J 4 bases, with 12 bases left between them. Germline assignment: CDR1 SEHNR and CDR2 FQNEAQ (reference sequence). This CDR3 comprises 14 residues. CDR3 protein: CASSLNQGIYGYTF. The CDR3 nucleotides read TGTGCCAGCAGCTTGAATCAGGGGATCTATGGCTACACCTTC.

The chain recombines TRBV5-1 with TRBJ1-1; D perhaps matches TRBD1 (6 bases). The V end was cut by 1 base, the J end by 0 bases, with 13 bases between. Germline CDR1 SGHRS, CDR2 YFSETQ. This CDR3 comprises 16 residues. CDR3 bases: TGCGCCAGCAGCTTGACTCCGACAGGTATGAACACTGAAGCTTTCTTT. Its translation is CASSLTPTGMNTEAFF.

The V gene is TRBV20-1, the J gene TRBJ2-5; a weak D match, TRBD1 (6 bases). CDR1 and CDR2 (germline): DFQATT, SNEGSKA (reference sequence). The CDR3 runs 16 residues. Trimming removed 4 bases from V and 4 bases from J, with 22 bases in between. Here the CDR3 DNA reads TGCAGTGCTACCATACTAATGACAGGCGCCATAGAGACCCAGTACTTC. It translates to CSATILMTGAIETQYF.

The chain couples TRBV28 to TRBJ2-1; the D call may be TRBD1 or TRBD2 (6 bases each). The J call may not be correct, given that the DNA end is closer to TRBJ2-7. This CDR3 contains 14 residues. The germline V gene encodes CDR1 MDHEN and CDR2 SYDVKM. The CDR3 loop is CASHGAGEAYEQYF. The CDR3 nucleotides are TGTGCCAGCCATGGGGCAGGGGAGGCGTACGAGCAGTACTTC.

The chain has TRBV2 and TRBJ2-7; 8 bases agree with TRBD1. This CDR3 is 13 amino acids long. Germline V gene sequence: CDR1 SNHLY, CDR2 FYNNEI. V was pared by 10 bases and J by 7 bases, with 12 bases of the junction left unmatched. Here the CDR3 reads CATTVDRVNEQYF. The CDR3 DNA reads TGTGCCACCACGGTGGACAGGGTTAATGAGCAGTACTTC.

V is TRBV20-1 and J is TRBJ2-3, with D perhaps matching TRBD2 (6 bases). The CDR3 spans 15 residues. The V and J ends lost 2 bases and 1 base respectively, with 13 bases between them. The germline gives CDR1 DFQATT, CDR2 SNEGSKA (reference sequence). CDR3: CSARSGIAGTDTQYF. In DNA form, the CDR3 reads TGCAGTGCTAGATCGGGCATAGCGGGCACAGATACGCAGTATTTT.

The rearrangement joins TRBV10-3 to TRBJ1-1; D unresolved. This CDR3 comprises 16 residues. Trimming stripped 6 bases from V and 0 bases from J, with 17 bases between. The germline CDR1 and CDR2 sequences are ENHRY and SYGVKD. The CDR3, as DNA: TGTGCCATCAGGGAACCGGGCCATAACTTGAACACTGAAGCTTTCTTT. This codes for CAIREPGHNLNTEAFF.

This clonotype was found a few times. Here the CDR3 DNA reads TGCAGTGCTAGACTCAGCACAGATACGCAGTATTTT. Translation gives CSARLSTDTQYF. The J gene is TRBJ2-3, the V gene TRBV20-1; no definite D call. This CDR3 has 12 amino acids. The V end lost 2 bases, the J end lost 0 bases, and 3 bases lay between the germline ends. Germline V CDR1 and CDR2: DFQATT, SNEGSKA (reference sequence).

This clonotype appeared a few times. V is TRBV20-1 and J is TRBJ2-4; 9 bases map to TRBD1. Germline V lookup: CDR1 DFQATT, CDR2 SNEGSKA (reference sequence). The CDR3 sequence is 13 residues long. Unmatched junction bases numbered 8, after V lost 7 bases and J lost 7 bases. CDR3 region: CSVTGTGFNIQYF. For the CDR3, the DNA is TGCAGTGTAACGGGGACAGGGTTTAACATTCAGTACTTC.

V gene TRBV3-1 combines with J gene TRBJ2-7; D ambiguous. Trimming removed 0 bases from V and 2 bases from J, with 11 bases in between. The germline CDR1 and CDR2 sequences are LGHDT and YNNKEL (reference sequence). The CDR3 extends over 15 amino acids. The CDR3 region is CASSQDYTLTYEQYF. The CDR3 DNA reads as TGTGCCAGCAGCCAAGACTATACGCTGACCTACGAGCAGTACTTC.

J is TRBJ2-4 and V is TRBV28; D may be TRBD2 (5 bases). Germline V gives CDR1 MDHEN, CDR2 SYDVKM. The V gene lost 7 bases and the J gene lost 6 bases, with 19 bases spanning the gap. The CDR3 is 15 amino acids. For the CDR3, the DNA is TGTGCCAGCACTTCTGCCCGGTCCGGGATAAACATTCAGTACTTC. It encodes CASTSARSGINIQYF.

The CDR3 loop is CASSSPTGGWAKNIQYF. CDR3 nucleotide sequence: TGTGCCAGCAGCTCGCCGACAGGGGGGTGGGCCAAAAACATTCAGTACTTC. V is TRBV13 and J is TRBJ2-4; 9 positions agree with TRBD1. CDR1 PRHDT and CDR2 FYEKMQ come from the germline V gene (reference sequence). The CDR3 spans 17 residues. V lost 4 bases and J lost 1; bases outside the gene matches: 8.

V is TRBV4-3 and J is TRBJ2-1; 12 bases line up with TRBD2. The CDR3 extends over 17 amino acids. Germline V gene sequence: CDR1 LGHNA, CDR2 YSLEER. J lost 10 bases, V lost 1 base, and 11 bases had no gene match. CDR3 region: CASSQGLRTSGEGEQFF. In nucleotides, the CDR3 is TGCGCCAGCAGCCAAGGTCTAAGGACTAGCGGGGAGGGAGAGCAGTTCTTC.